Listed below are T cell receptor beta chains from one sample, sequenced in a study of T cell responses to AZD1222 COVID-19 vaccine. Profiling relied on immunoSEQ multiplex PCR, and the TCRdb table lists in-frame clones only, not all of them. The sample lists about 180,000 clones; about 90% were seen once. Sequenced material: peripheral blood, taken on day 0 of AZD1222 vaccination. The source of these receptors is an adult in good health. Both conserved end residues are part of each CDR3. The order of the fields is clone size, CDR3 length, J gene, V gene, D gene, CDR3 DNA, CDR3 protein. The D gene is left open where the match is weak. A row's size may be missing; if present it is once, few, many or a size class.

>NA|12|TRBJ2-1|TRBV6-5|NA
TGTGCCAGCAGTACGGAGTACAATGAGCAGTTCTTC
CASSTEYNEQFF
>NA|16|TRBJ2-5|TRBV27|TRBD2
TGTGCCAGCAGTTCGCTAGCGGGGGGGCCGGCAGAGACCCAGTACTTC
CASSSLAGGPAETQYF
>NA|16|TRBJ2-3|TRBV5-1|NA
TGCGCCAGCAGCTTGGCCTTGGCAGGGGAAGCAGATACGCAGTATTTT
CASSLALAGEADTQYF
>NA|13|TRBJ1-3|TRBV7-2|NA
TGTGCCAGCAGGCGGGACCGCGGGAGCACCATATATTTT
CASRRDRGSTIYF
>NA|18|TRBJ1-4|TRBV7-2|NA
TGTGCCAGCAGCTTAGTCTCCAGGGTGGTGGGGGCTAATGAAAAACTGTTTTTT
CASSLVSRVVGANEKLFF
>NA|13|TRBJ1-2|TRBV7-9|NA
TGTGCCAGCAGCGTGGACAGCTTCTATGGCTACACCTTC
CASSVDSFYGYTF
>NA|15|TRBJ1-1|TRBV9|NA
TGTGCCAGCAGCGTAGGTCACAGTCCTAACACTGAAGCTTTCTTT
CASSVGHSPNTEAFF
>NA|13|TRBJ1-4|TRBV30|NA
TGTGCCTGGAGCCTTTCGTATGGTGAAAAACTGTTTTTT
CAWSLSYGEKLFF
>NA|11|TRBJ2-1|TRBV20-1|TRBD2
TGCAGTCCAGCGGCCGGGGGGAGGCAGTTCTTC
CSPAAGGRQFF
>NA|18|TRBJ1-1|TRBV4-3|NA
TGCGCCAGCCGCCCTACCGTCAGACCCCTATCCATGAACACTGAAGCTTTCTTT
CASRPTVRPLSMNTEAFF
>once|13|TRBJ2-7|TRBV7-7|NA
TGTGCTAGCAGAGTGACAAACCTCTACGAGCAGTACTTC
CASRVTNLYEQYF
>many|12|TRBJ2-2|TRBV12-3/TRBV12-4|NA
TGTGCCAGCAGTTTGAGGGCCGGGGAGCTGTTTTTT
CASSLRAGELFF
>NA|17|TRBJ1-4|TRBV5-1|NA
TGCGCCAGCAGCACCCGACGGGGAGAGGGTACTAATGAAAAACTGTTTTTT
CASSTRRGEGTNEKLFF
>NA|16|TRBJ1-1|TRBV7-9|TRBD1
TGTGCCAGCAGCCTGAGGACAGGGGCCCCGAACACTGAAGCTTTCTTT
CASSLRTGAPNTEAFF
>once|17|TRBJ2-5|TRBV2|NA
TGTGCCAGCTCGCGAAGTGCCACAGGGGGGGGACAAGAGACCCAGTACTTC
CASSRSATGGGQETQYF
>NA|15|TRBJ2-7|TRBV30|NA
TGTGCCTGGAGTAGGGGGTCGGGCGGTGGATACGAGCAGTACTTC
CAWSRGSGGGYEQYF
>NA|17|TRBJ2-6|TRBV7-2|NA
TGTGCCAGCAGCCCCGGGCAGCAGAGCTCTGGGGCCAACGTCCTGACTTTC
CASSPGQQSSGANVLTF
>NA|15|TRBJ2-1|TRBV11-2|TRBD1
TGTGCCAGCAGCTTAGTTGAGCAGGGGGCAGGTGAGCAGTTCTTC
CASSLVEQGAGEQFF
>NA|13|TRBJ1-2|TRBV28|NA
TGTGCCAGCAGTTTCGCCGGGACTAGTGGCTACACCTTC
CASSFAGTSGYTF
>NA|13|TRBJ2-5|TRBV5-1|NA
TGCGCCAGCAGCTTGAGGGGCGATGAGACCCAGTACTTC
CASSLRGDETQYF
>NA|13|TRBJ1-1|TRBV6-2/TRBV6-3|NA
TGTGCCAGCAGTACCCGGTTGAACACTGAAGCTTTCTTT
CASSTRLNTEAFF
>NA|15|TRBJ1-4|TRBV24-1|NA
TGTGCCACCAGTGAAGCGAGGGCCGCTAATGAAAAACTGTTTTTT
CATSEARAANEKLFF
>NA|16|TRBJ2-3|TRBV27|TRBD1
TGTGCCAGCAGTTTAGAGGGGACAGGGGGCACAGATACGCAGTATTTT
CASSLEGTGGTDTQYF
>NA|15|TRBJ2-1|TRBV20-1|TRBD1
TGCAGTGCTAGTCGGATTAGACAGGGGTTCACTGAGCAGTTCTTC
CSASRIRQGFTEQFF
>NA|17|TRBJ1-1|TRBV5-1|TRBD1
TGCGCCAGCAGCCTGGGAGGGGGCCAGAGACTGAACACTGAAGCTTTCTTT
CASSLGGGQRLNTEAFF
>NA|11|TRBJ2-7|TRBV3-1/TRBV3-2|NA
TGTGCCAGCAGCCAATCGGACGAGCAGTACTTC
CASSQSDEQYF
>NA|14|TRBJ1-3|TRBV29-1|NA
TGCAGCGTTGAAGATGTAGCGTCTGGAAACACCATATATTTT
CSVEDVASGNTIYF
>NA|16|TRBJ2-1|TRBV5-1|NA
TGCGCCAGCAGCTTGGGCTTTGATAACTCCTACAATGAGCAGTTCTTC
CASSLGFDNSYNEQFF
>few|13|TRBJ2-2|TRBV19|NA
TGTGCCAGTAGTGCTAAGTTGGCCGGGGAGCTGTTTTTT
CASSAKLAGELFF
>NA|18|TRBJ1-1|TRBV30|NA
TGTGCCTGGAGCGCACCCCCCGGCAGACTCCTTATGAACACTGAAGCTTTCTTT
CAWSAPPGRLLMNTEAFF
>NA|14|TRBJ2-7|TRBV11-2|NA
TGTGCCAGCAGCTTAGGTCCCCGACCCTACGAGCAGTACTTC
CASSLGPRPYEQYF
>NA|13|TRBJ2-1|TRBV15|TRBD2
TGTGCCACCACTCCGGGACTAGCCTATGAGCAGTTCTTC
CATTPGLAYEQFF
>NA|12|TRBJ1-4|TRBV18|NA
TGTGCCAGCTCTCTTAAAGACAATTCTCTGTTTTTT
CASSLKDNSLFF
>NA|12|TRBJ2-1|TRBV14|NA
TGTGCCAGCAGCCCTCTGGGGGTCTTTCGGTTCTTC
CASSPLGVFRFF
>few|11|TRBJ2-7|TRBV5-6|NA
TGTGCCAGCAGCTCCCGGGGTGAGCAGTACTTC
CASSSRGEQYF
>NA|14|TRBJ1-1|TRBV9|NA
TGTGCCAGCAGCGTAGCCGCAGGTAACACTGAAGCTTTCTTT
CASSVAAGNTEAFF
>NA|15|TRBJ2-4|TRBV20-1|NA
TGCAGTGCGAGTGGGTTTCCTGGCGGCAAAAACATTCAGTACTTC
CSASGFPGGKNIQYF
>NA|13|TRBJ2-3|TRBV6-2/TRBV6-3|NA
TGTGCCAGCAGTTATGTAGGCTTGAGTACGCAGTATTTT
CASSYVGLSTQYF
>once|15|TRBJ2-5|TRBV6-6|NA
TGTGCCAGCAGACCTTCTGGGGGGTATCAAGAGACCCAGTACTTC
CASRPSGGYQETQYF
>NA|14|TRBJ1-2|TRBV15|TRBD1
TGTGCCACCAGCAGAGAGACAGGGGGGTATGGCTACACCTTC
CATSRETGGYGYTF
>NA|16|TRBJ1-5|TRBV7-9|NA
TGTGCCAGCAGCTTAGGAGGAGGGAACGGAAATCAGCCCCAGCATTTT
CASSLGGGNGNQPQHF
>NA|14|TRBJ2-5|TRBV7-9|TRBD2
TGTGCCAGCAGCTCCCCGGGGAGGGAAGAGACCCAGTACTTC
CASSSPGREETQYF
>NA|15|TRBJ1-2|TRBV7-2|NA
TGTGCCAGCAGCTTAGTCCCCAGGGACTTCGGCGGCTACACCTTC
CASSLVPRDFGGYTF
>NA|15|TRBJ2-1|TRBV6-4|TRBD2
TGTGCCAGCAGTGACCTAGCGGGAGGTTCGAATGAGCAGTTCTTC
CASSDLAGGSNEQFF
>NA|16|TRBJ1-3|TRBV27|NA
TGTGCCAGCAGTTTATCTCCGGACCTCTCTGGAAACACCATATATTTT
CASSLSPDLSGNTIYF
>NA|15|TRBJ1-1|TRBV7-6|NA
TGTGCCAGCAGCCCGGGGGGGGCCGGGCACACTGAAGCTTTCTTT
CASSPGGAGHTEAFF
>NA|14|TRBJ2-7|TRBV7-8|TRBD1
TGTGCCAGCAGCTCCCGGGACAGGGGGCAAGGGCAGTACTTC
CASSSRDRGQGQYF
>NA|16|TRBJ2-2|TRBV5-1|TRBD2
TGCGCCAGCAGCTTGGTACCTCGGGGGGTCACCGGGGAGCTGTTTTTT
CASSLVPRGVTGELFF
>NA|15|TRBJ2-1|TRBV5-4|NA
TGTGCCAGCAGCTTGGCGGGGCCGGACCACAATGAGCAGTTCTTC
CASSLAGPDHNEQFF
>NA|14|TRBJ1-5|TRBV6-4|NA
TGTGCCAGCAGTGAGGCGGGGGGGGGTCAGCCCCAGCATTTT
CASSEAGGGQPQHF
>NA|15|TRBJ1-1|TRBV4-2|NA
TGTGCCAGCAGCCAAGATATGGGGTCCAACACTGAAGCTTTCTTT
CASSQDMGSNTEAFF
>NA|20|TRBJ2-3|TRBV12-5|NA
TGTGCTAGTGGTCCGAGGACCAGAGGTATCCCGAACCCTCACACAGATACGCAGTATTTT
CASGPRTRGIPNPHTDTQYF
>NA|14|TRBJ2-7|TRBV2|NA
TGTGCCAGCAGTGAGGGGGGCCTGTTTGGAGAGCAGTACTTC
CASSEGGLFGEQYF